The clone carrying this T cell receptor (beta chain) was picked up one time. The antigen is unknown. Treatment: oral pan-JAK inhibitor, 5-10 mg twice daily. The study team obtained lesional scalp punch biopsies and peripheral blood from alopecia areata patients. Following RNA extraction, reverse transcription yielded cDNA that acted as the sequencing template. The protocol was immunoSEQ multiplex PCR, while the TCRdb copy is restricted to in-frame clones and leaves out a portion. The table shows about 160,000 clones, with 55% to 75% occurring only once. This CDR3 region has 13 residues. The germline V and J ends were trimmed by 0 bases and 2 bases, with 5 bases remaining between them. Germline assignment: CDR1 LGHNA and CDR2 YSLEER. This entry is derived from a study of CD8+ T cells in alopecia areata. Findings and limits, study-wide: Sharing of TCR sequences between patients (possibly for HLA-related reasons) was less clear than in mice.

This clonotype was sampled from a human donor with alopecia areata. The sample in question was CD4+ T cells sorted from blood, obtained at week 4, from a patient treated with tofacitinib. The chain joins TRBV4-3 to TRBJ2-7; D unclear. CDR3 amino acids: CASSQDRPYEQYF. DNA for the CDR3: TGCGCCAGCAGCCAAGATCGGCCCTACGAGCAGTACTTC.